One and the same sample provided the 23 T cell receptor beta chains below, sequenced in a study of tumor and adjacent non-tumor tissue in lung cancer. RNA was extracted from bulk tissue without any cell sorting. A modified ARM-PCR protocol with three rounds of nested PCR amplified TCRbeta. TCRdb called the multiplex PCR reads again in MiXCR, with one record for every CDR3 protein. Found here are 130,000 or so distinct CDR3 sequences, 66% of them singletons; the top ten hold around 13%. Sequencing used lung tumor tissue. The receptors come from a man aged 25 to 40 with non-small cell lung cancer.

As DNA, the CDR3 is TGTGCCAGCAGCTTCCTCCCTACGACAGTGAACACCGGGGAGCTGTTTTTT. It is translated as CASSFLPTTVNTGELFF. The genes are TRBV5-6 and TRBJ2-2, with a possible D match to TRBD1 (5 bases). The CDR3 runs to 17 residues. Germline V lookup: CDR1 SGHDT, CDR2 YYEEEE. Deletions cut 2 bases from V and 1 base from J, with 15 bases between. The full variable domain, its missing parts supplied by reference TRBV5-6 and TRBJ2-2, is DAGVTQSPTHLIKTRGQQVTLRCSPKSGHDTVSWYQQALGQGPQFIFQYYEEEERQRGNFPDRFSGHQFPNYSSELNVNALLLGDSALYLCASSFLPTTVNTGELFFGEGSRLTVL.

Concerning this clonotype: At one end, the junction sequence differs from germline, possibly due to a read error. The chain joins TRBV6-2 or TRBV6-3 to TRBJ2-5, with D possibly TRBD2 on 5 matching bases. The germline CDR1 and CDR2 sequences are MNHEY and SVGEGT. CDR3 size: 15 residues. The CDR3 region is CTSTAPEGMDETQYF. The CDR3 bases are TGTACCAGCACCGCCCCTGAGGGTATGGATGAGACCCAGTACTTC.

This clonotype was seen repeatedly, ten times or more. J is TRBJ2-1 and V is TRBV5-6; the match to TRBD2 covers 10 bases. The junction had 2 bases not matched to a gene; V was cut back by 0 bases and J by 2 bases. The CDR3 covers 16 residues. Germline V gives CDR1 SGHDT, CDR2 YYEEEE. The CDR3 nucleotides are TGTGCCAGCAGCTTGGGAACTAGCGGGACCTACAATGAGCAGTTCTTC. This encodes CASSLGTSGTYNEQFF.

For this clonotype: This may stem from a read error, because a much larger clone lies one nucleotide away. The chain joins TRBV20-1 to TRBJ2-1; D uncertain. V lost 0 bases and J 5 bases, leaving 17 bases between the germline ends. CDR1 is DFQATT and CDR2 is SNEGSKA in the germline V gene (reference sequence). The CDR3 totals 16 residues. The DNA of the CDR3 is TGCAGTGCTAGAGATGGGCTGGCGCTGGAGAACAATGAGCAGTTCTTC. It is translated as CSARDGLALENNEQFF.

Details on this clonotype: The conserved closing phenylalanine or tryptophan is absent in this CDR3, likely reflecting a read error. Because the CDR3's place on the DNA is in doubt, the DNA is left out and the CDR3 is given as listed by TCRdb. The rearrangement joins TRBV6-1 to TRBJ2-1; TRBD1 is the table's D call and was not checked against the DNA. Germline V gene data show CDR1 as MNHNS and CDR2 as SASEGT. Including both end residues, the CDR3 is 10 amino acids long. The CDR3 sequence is CASSGGPGSI.

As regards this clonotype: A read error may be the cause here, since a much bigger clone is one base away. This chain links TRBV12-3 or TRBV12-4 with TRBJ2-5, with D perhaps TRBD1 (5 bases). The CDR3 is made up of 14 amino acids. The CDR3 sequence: CASSLPDTQEIQYF. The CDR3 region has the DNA TGTGCCAGCAGTTTACCGGACACACAAGAGATCCAGTACTTC.

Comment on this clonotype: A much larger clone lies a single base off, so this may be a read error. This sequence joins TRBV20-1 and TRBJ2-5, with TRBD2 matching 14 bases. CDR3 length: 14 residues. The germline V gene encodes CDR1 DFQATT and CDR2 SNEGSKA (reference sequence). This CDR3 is CSPRLAGGRETQYF. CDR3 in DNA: TGCAGTCCTAGACTAGCGGGAGGGCGGGAGACCCAGTACTTC.

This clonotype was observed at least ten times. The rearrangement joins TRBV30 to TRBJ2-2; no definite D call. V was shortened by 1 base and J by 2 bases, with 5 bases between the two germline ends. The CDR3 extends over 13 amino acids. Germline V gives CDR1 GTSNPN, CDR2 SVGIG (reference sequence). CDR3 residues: CAWSGSNTGELFF. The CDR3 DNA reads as TGTGCCTGGAGTGGGTCCAACACCGGGGAGCTGTTTTTT.

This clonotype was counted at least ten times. This CDR3 reads CASSPLAGGPHEQYF. The CDR3 DNA reads as TGTGCCAGCAGTCCCCTCGCGGGAGGGCCCCACGAGCAGTACTTC. V is TRBV6-2 or TRBV6-3 and J is TRBJ2-7; 9 bases are a match to TRBD2. The CDR3 is 15 amino acids. V lost 5 bases and J lost 5; bases outside the gene matches: 10. From germline, CDR1 is MNHEY and CDR2 SVGEGT.

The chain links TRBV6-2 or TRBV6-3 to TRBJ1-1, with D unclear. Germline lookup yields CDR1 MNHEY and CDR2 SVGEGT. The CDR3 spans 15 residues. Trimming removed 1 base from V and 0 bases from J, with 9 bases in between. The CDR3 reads CASSYLTQMNTEAFF. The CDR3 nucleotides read TGTGCCAGCAGTTACTTGACACAGATGAACACTGAAGCTTTCTTT.

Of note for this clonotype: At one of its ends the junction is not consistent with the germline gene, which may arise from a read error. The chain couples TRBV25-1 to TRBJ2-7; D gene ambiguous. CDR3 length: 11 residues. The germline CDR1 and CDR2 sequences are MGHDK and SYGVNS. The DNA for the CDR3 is TGTGCCAGTCAGATAGCCTACGAGCGGTACTTC. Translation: CASQIAYERYF.

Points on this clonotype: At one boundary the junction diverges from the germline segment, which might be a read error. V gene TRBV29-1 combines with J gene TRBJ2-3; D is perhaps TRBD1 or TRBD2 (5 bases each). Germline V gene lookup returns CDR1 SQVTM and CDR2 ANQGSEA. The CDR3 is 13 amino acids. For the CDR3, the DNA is TGCAGCGTTTATGGGGGAATCATAGATACGCATTATTTT. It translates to CSVYGGIIDTHYF.

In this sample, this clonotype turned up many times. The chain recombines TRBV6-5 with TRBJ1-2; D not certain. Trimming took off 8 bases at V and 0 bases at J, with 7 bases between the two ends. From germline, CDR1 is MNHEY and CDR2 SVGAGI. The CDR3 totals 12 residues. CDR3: CASARANYGYTF. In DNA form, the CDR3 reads TGTGCCAGCGCACGAGCTAACTATGGCTACACCTTC.

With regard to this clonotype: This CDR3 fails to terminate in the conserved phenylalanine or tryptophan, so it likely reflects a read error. The CDR3 DNA is TGCGGTGCTAGAGGGAGGAACGGCCGCTCCTACGAGCAGTACTCC. It is translated as CGARGRNGRSYEQYS. The V and J genes are TRBV20-1 and TRBJ2-7; D possibly corresponds to TRBD2 (6 bases). This CDR3 is 15 amino acids long. Germline lookup yields CDR1 DFQATT and CDR2 SNEGSKA (reference sequence).

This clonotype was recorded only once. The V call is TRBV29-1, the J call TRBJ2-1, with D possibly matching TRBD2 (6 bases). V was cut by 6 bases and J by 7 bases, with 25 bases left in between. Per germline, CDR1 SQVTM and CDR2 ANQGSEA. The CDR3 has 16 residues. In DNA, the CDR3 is TGCAGCGTCGATAGTCCGCTAGCGAGAGTGCGGAATGAGCAGTTCTTC. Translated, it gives CSVDSPLARVRNEQFF.

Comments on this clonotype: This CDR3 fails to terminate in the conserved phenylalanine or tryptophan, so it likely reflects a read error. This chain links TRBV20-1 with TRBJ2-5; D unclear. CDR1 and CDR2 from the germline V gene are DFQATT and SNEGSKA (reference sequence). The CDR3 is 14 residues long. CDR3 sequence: CSVRDGYGQETQYI. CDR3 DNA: TGCAGTGTTAGAGACGGGTACGGCCAAGAGACCCAGTACATC.

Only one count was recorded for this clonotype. CDR3 DNA sequence: TGTGCCACCATGATTAGCTGGGAAGAGACCCAGTACTTC. Residues: CATMISWEETQYF. V gene TRBV10-3 combines with J gene TRBJ2-5; D is undetermined. From germline, CDR1 is ENHRY and CDR2 SYGVKD. With 10 bases removed from V and 3 bases from J, the gap between germline ends came to 15 bases. This CDR3 comprises 13 residues.

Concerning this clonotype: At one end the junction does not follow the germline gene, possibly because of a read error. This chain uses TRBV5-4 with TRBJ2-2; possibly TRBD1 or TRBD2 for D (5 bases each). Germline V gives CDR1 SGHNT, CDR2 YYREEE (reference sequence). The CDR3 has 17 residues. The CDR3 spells CVSSPAGAHGGTGELFF. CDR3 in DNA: TGTGTCAGCAGTCCGGCTGGGGCCCACGGAGGCACCGGGGAGCTGTTTTTT.

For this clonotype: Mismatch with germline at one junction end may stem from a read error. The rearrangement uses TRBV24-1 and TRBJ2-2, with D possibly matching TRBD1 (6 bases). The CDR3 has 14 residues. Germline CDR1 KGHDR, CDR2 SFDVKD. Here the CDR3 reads CTTSVRGTTGELFF. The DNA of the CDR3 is TGTACCACCAGCGTCAGGGGTACCACCGGGGAACTGTTTTTT.

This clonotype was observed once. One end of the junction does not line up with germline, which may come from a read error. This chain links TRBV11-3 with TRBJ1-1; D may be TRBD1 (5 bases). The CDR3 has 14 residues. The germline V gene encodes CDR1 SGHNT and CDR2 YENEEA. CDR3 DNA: TGTGCCGGCAGCTCGGGGCCCCAATGGTCTGAAGCTTTCTTT. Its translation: CAGSSGPQWSEAFF.

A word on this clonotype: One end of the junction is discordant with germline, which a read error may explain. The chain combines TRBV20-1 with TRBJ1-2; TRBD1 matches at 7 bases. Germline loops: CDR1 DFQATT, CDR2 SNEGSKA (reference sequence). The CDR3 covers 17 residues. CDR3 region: CSATPTGDPVRLYGYTF. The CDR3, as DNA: TGCAGTGCTACCCCAACAGGGGACCCTGTGCGGCTCTATGGCTACACTTTC.

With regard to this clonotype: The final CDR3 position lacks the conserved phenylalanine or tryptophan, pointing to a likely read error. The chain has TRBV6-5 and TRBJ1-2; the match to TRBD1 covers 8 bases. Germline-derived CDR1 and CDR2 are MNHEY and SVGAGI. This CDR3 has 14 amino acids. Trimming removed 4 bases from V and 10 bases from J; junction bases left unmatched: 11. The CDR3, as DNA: TGTGCCAGCAGTTGGCTGACAGGGGCAGATGTCTACACCTCC. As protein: CASSWLTGADVYTS.

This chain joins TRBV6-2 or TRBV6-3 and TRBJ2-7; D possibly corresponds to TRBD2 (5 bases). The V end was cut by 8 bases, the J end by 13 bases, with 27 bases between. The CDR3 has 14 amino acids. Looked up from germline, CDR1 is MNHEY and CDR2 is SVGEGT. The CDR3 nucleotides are TGTGCCAGCGGATGGAGGTGTGGCACCTACGATCAATACTTC. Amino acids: CASGWRCGTYDQYF.